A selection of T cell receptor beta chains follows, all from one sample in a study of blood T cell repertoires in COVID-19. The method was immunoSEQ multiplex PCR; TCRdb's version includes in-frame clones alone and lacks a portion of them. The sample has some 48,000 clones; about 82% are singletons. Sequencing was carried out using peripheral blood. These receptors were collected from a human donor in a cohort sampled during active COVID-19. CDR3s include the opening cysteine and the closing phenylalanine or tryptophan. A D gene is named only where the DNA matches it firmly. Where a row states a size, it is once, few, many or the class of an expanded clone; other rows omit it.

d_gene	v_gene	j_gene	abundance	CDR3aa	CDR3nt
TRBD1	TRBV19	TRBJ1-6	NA	CASKLTGDRGNSPLHF	TGTGCCAGTAAGCTAACAGGGGACCGGGGGAATTCACCCCTCCACTTT
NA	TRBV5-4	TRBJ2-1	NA	CASGRRESSYNEQFF	TGTGCCAGCGGCCGACGGGAGAGCTCCTACAATGAGCAGTTCTTC
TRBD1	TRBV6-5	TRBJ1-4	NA	CASSSPGTGSEKLFF	TGTGCCAGCAGTTCCCCCGGGACAGGGAGTGAAAAACTGTTTTTT
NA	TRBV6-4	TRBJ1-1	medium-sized	CASRGVDTEAFF	TGTGCCAGCCGGGGGGTGGACACTGAAGCTTTCTTT
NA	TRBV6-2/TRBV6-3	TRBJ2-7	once	CASSYGSPGTPYEQYF	TGTGCCAGCAGTTATGGGTCCCCCGGGACACCCTACGAGCAGTACTTC
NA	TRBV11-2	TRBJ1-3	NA	CASSLVPGSGNTIYF	TGTGCCAGCAGCTTAGTCCCAGGGTCTGGAAACACCATATATTTT
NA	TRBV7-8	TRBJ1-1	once	CASSPIRGATEAFF	TGTGCCAGCAGCCCCATAAGGGGCGCCACTGAAGCTTTCTTT
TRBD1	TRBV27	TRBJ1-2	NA	CASSSTGGSYGYTF	TGTGCCAGCAGTTCGACAGGGGGGTCCTATGGCTACACCTTC
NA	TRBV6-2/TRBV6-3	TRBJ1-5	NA	CASSYSFRGLRQPQHF	TGTGCCAGCAGTTACTCGTTTAGGGGACTTCGACAGCCCCAGCATTTT
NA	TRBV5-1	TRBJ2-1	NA	CASSLAPADSPYNEQFF	TGCGCCAGCAGCTTGGCCCCTGCGGACTCACCCTACAATGAGCAGTTCTTC
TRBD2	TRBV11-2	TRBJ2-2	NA	CASSLYRNLAGAGELFF	TGTGCCAGCAGCTTATACCGGAATTTAGCGGGTGCCGGGGAGCTGTTTTTT
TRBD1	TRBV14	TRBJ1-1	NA	CASSPGGRGEAFF	TGTGCCAGCAGCCCAGGGGGCAGAGGGGAAGCTTTCTTT
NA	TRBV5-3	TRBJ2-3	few	CARSFLKESTDTQYF	TGTGCCAGAAGCTTCCTGAAGGAGTCCACAGATACGCAGTATTTT
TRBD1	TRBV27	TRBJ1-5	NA	CASSENRGWNQPQHF	TGTGCCAGCAGCGAAAACAGGGGTTGGAATCAGCCCCAGCATTTT
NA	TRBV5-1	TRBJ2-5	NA	CASSLGGRETQYF	TGCGCCAGCAGCCTGGGGGGGCGGGAGACCCAGTACTTC
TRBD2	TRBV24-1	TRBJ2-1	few	CATSDSLAGVSSEQFF	TGTGCCACCAGTGATTCTCTAGCGGGAGTCTCGTCGGAGCAGTTCTTC
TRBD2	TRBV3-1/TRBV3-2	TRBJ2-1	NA	CASSQDRGDNEQFF	TGTGCCAGCAGCCAAGATCGGGGGGACAATGAGCAGTTCTTC
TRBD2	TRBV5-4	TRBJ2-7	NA	CASSLTGGGYEQYF	TGTGCCAGCAGCTTAACCGGGGGGGGCTACGAGCAGTACTTC
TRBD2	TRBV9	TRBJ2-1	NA	CASSGAGALYNEQFF	TGTGCCAGCAGCGGAGCGGGGGCCCTATACAATGAGCAGTTCTTC
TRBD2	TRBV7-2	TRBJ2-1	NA	CASRIAGGGNEQFF	TGTGCCAGCAGGATAGCGGGTGGAGGCAATGAGCAGTTCTTC
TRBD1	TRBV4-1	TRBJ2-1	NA	CASSQVRDRGYNEQFF	TGCGCCAGCAGCCAGGTCCGGGACAGGGGCTACAATGAGCAGTTCTTC
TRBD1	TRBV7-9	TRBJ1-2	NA	CASSLRDSLDYGYTF	TGTGCCAGCAGCTTGCGGGACAGCCTAGACTATGGCTACACCTTC
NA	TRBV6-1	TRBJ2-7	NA	CASSEALRGQAYF	TGTGCCAGCAGTGAAGCTTTACGTGGCCAGGCCTACTTC
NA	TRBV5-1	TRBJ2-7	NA	CASSLRGRGATYEQYF	TGCGCCAGCAGCTTGCGGGGCAGGGGAGCTACCTACGAGCAGTACTTC
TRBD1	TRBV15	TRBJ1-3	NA	CATSRGTGRYESGNTIYF	TGTGCCACCAGCCGAGGGACAGGGCGATACGAATCTGGAAACACCATATATTTT
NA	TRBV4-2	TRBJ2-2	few	CASSQDSGRAANTGELFF	TGTGCCAGCAGCCAAGATTCGGGCAGGGCAGCGAACACCGGGGAGCTGTTTTTT
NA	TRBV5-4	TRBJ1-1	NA	CASSRDTLMNTEAFF	TGTGCCAGCAGCCGGGACACACTCATGAACACTGAAGCTTTCTTT
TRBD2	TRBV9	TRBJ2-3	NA	CASSTTGASGGKDTQYF	TGTGCCAGCAGCACCACTGGGGCTAGCGGGGGGAAAGATACGCAGTATTTT
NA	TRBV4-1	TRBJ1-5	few	CASSQQKNSNQPQHF	TGCGCCAGCAGCCAGCAGAAGAATAGCAATCAGCCCCAGCATTTT
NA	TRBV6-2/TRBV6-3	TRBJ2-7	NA	CASSYLYEQYF	TGTGCCAGCAGTTATCTATACGAGCAGTACTTC
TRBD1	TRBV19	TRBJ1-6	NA	CASSNTGGSPLHF	TGTGCCAGTAGTAATACAGGGGGATCACCCCTCCACTTT
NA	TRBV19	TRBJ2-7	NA	CASSARKPLSSYEQYF	TGTGCCAGTAGTGCCCGAAAGCCCCTTAGCTCCTACGAGCAGTACTTC